This T cell receptor (beta chain) was identified in a study of CD8 T cells in ankylosing spondylitis (dated by TCRdb to 2016 to 2017). Notes on the research overall: The study set out to find disease-linked TCR variants by profiling T cell receptor beta repertoires in ankylosing spondylitis patients and healthy donors. The full study cohort comprised about 25 ankylosing spondylitis patients and roughly 110 healthy donors. Samples of peripheral blood were taken, and for ankylosing spondylitis patients, synovial fluid was collected as well. Overall study results and their limits: Some motif variants were previously reported in synovial fluid and blood of reactive arthritis patients, suggesting common disease-initiation mechanisms. Significant enrichment of the disease-linked clones was reported in matched synovial fluid samples from ankylosing spondylitis patients. Blood from ankylosing spondylitis patients appeared to be characterized by a TCR beta motif made up of several highly homologous amino acid variants. The disease-linked clones showed a CD8+ phenotype and occurred at relatively low frequencies in peripheral blood.

The run used an Illumina HiSeq 2500. Quantitative 5'-RACE with molecular barcodes was the method used to prepare the TCR beta libraries. Per the original workflow: Disease-linked TCR variants were identified with a new computational method built on a probabilistic model of VDJ rearrangement. TCRdb reran the public reads through fastp at Q25 and MiXCR, keeping productive beta chains. Records with the same CDR3 protein are collapsed into one entry carrying the most frequent genes and DNA. The V and J calls shown here were made by TCRdb, not taken from the authors' results. In this sample the table shows under 400,000 distinct CDR3 sequences, under 14% of which occur a single time. The ten top clones hold around 10% of the sample. From the germline V gene (reference sequence), CDR1 is DFQATT and CDR2 is SNEGSKA. The CDR3 covers 13 residues, taking in both the cysteine and the phenylalanine. Kept here is only the CDR3 DNA, which spans 39 bases and is read in frame from base 1.

The table lists this clonotype with many counts. Its antigen is currently not known. Per-base quality was not reported, and no clone a single base away is much larger than it. Material for sequencing was blood, either unsorted or a sorted T cell fraction (not recorded which). The chain couples TRBV20-1 to TRBJ1-1, with a tentative D gene TRBD1 over 6 matching bases. The clonotype was recovered from a female donor with ankylosing spondylitis or in good health (not recorded which). The DNA sequence is given as TGCAGCGCCCAAAGGGGGGCGAACACTGAAGCTTTCTTT. This yields the protein CSAQRGANTEAFF.